Listed below are T cell receptor beta chains from one sample, sequenced in a study of cytomegalovirus exposure and HLA in healthy donors. Some clones are missing from TCRdb's copy, which holds only in-frame ones; the method was immunoSEQ multiplex PCR. Its table records 100,000 to 150,000 clones. The material sequenced was PBMCs. The source is a woman aged 40 to 55 in good health and CMV-seronegative. The CDR3 runs from the conserved cysteine through the conserved F or W. Fields, in order: J gene, V gene, CDR3 protein.

>TRBJ1-2|TRBV6-5
CASRDGTGNLYGYTF
>TRBJ1-1|TRBV14
CASTQGLAEAFF
>TRBJ2-1|TRBV6-6
CASSPSGGTSYNEQFF
>TRBJ1-1|TRBV11-3
CASNRVPGQGYDNTEAFF
>TRBJ1-1|TRBV18
CASSGLSLNTEAFF
>TRBJ2-6|TRBV11-2
CASSKGQGASGANVLTF
>TRBJ1-3|TRBV5-4
CASSNRDSAFSGNTIYF
>TRBJ2-1|TRBV6-4
CASSDGGGGANEQFF
>TRBJ1-2|TRBV7-9
CASSLGRGYTF
>TRBJ2-2|TRBV7-9
CASSLLAGFNTGELFF
>TRBJ2-7|TRBV7-9
CASSFQGVTYEQYF
>TRBJ2-3|TRBV6-1
CASREQGVLSTDTQYF
>TRBJ1-5|TRBV2
CASSRDRGSNQPQHF
>TRBJ2-7|TRBV7-2
CASSLLPGQGGYEQYF
>TRBJ2-2|TRBV19
CASSKGTGEGELFF
>TRBJ2-3|TRBV6-4
CASSGSGGASDTQYF
>TRBJ2-3|TRBV9
CASSPRSRSRTDTQYF
>TRBJ2-5|TRBV27
CASSLLSSGGLETQYF
>TRBJ1-1|TRBV7-2
CASRGALGRNTEAFF
>TRBJ1-5|TRBV4-2
CASSQIGGGVEPQHF
>TRBJ1-5|TRBV6-4
CASRPNTGDNQPQHF
>TRBJ2-1|TRBV5-4
CASSPPVAGYNEQFF
>TRBJ1-2|TRBV28
CASSFRARVGYGYTF
>TRBJ1-2|TRBV7-9
CASSRYDSYYGYTF
>TRBJ1-1|TRBV7-9
CASSLRTGKNTEAFF
>TRBJ1-1|TRBV7-9
CAGSGGEGTFF
>TRBJ2-2|TRBV7-8
CASSIGTENTGELFF
>TRBJ1-2|TRBV7-2
CASSRPGQGNGYTF
>TRBJ1-2|TRBV5-1
CASSLTAGGNYGYTF
>TRBJ1-1|TRBV7-3
CASKNRGGDTEAFF
>TRBJ1-1|TRBV7-9
CASSPSGTEAFF
>TRBJ1-2|TRBV19
CASTTTGDGYTF
>TRBJ2-7|TRBV2
CASSGLAGLYEQYF
>TRBJ1-2|TRBV18
CASSPDRGNSGYTF
>TRBJ1-2|TRBV28
CASSLTQGAGSYGYTF
>TRBJ1-2|TRBV16
CASSPQPGQGDYGYTF
>TRBJ2-3|TRBV5-1
CASSLGGGRVISTDTQYF
>TRBJ1-5|TRBV7-6
CASSLVSEGTFPQHF
>TRBJ1-3|TRBV6-1
CASSVGGTIGNTIYF
>TRBJ2-3|TRBV7-3
CASSLTGSGGPTDTQYF
>TRBJ2-5|TRBV5-1
CASSPKYGVETQYF
>TRBJ1-1|TRBV29-1
CSVADARQKNTEAFF
>TRBJ1-1|TRBV20-1
CSANTNTEAFF
>TRBJ1-2|TRBV6-5
CASSPTGGRGGYTF
>TRBJ1-2|TRBV5-4
CASVVDRKDYGYTF
>TRBJ1-3|TRBV5-4
CASSYDDMGNTIYF
>TRBJ1-1|TRBV6-5
CASSYAPGGLTEAFF
>TRBJ1-2|TRBV5-8
CASSLLQGGNYGYTF
>TRBJ1-2|TRBV27
CASRAGKGHGYTF
>TRBJ2-3|TRBV10-2
CASKLAGETDTQYF
>TRBJ1-4|TRBV7-2
CASSLDPANEKLFF
>TRBJ1-3|TRBV4-2
CASSQDITGSSGNTIYF
>TRBJ2-7|TRBV7-9
CASSSTRLTSGDVYEQYF